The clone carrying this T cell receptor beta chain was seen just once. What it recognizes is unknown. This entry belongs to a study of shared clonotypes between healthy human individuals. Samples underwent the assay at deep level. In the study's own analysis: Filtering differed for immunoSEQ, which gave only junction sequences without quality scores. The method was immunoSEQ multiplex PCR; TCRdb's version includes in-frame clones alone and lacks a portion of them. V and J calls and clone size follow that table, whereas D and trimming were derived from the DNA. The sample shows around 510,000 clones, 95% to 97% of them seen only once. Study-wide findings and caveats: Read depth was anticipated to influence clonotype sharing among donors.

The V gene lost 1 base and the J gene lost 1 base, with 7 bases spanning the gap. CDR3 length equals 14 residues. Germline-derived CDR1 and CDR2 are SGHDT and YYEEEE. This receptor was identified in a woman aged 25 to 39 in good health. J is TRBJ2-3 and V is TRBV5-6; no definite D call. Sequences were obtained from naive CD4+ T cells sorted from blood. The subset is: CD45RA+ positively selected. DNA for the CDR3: TGTGCCAGCAGCTTGCCCTTGGGCACAGATACGCAGTATTTT. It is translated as CASSLPLGTDTQYF.